These 17 T cell receptor beta chains came from one sample sequenced in a study of blood T cell repertoires in COVID-19. The protocol was immunoSEQ multiplex PCR, while the TCRdb copy is restricted to in-frame clones and leaves out a portion. The sample records 250,000 to 300,000 clones, more than 75% being singletons. The sample consisted of PBMCs or T cells enriched from blood (not recorded which). Receptors were obtained from a woman aged 40-49 years with acute COVID-19.

This chain uses TRBV5-6 with TRBJ1-1; 7 bases fit TRBD1. Germline CDR1 SGHDT, CDR2 YYEEEE. After removal of 4 bases from V and 6 bases from J, the junction contained 3 bases not matched to a gene. The CDR3 consists of 12 residues. The CDR3 spells CASSRDRSEAFF. As DNA, the CDR3 is TGTGCCAGCAGCCGGGACAGATCTGAAGCTTTCTTT.

Written as DNA, the CDR3 is TGTGCCAGCAGCCACCAGGGGAACTATGGCTACACCTTC. It encodes CASSHQGNYGYTF. This chain links TRBV3-1 (or the pseudogene TRBV3-2) with TRBJ1-2; maybe TRBD1 (6 bases). The germline V gene encodes CDR1 LGHDT and CDR2 YNNKEL (reference sequence). With 3 bases removed from V and 2 bases from J, the gap between germline ends came to 7 bases. The CDR3 is 13 amino acids.

This clone was counted between two and nine times. The chain is built from TRBV5-6 and TRBJ1-2, with D possibly being TRBD1 (6 bases). V lost 4 bases to trimming and J lost 2 bases, with 12 bases between them. Per germline, CDR1 SGHDT and CDR2 YYEEEE. The CDR3 covers 14 residues. CDR3 sequence: CASSQGIANYGYTF. CDR3 DNA sequence: TGTGCCAGCAGCCAGGGGATAGCCAACTATGGCTACACCTTC. Full variable domain (remainder filled in from reference TRBV5-6 and TRBJ1-2): DAGVTQSPTHLIKTRGQQVTLRCSPKSGHDTVSWYQQALGQGPQFIFQYYEEEERQRGNFPDRFSGHQFPNYSSELNVNALLLGDSALYLCASSQGIANYGYTFGSGTRLTVV.

J is TRBJ2-1 and V is TRBV7-9; D perhaps matches TRBD2 (5 bases). The CDR3 contains 16 residues. Trimming took off 6 bases at V and 0 bases at J, with 15 bases between the two ends. Germline V gene lookup returns CDR1 SEHNR and CDR2 FQNEAQ (reference sequence). CDR3 amino acids: CASSKRTSSSYNEQFF. The CDR3 coding sequence is TGTGCCAGCAGTAAAAGGACTTCAAGCTCCTACAATGAGCAGTTCTTC. Looking up the rest from reference TRBV7-9 and TRBJ2-1 gives the full variable domain: DTGVSQNPRHKITKRGQNVTFRCDPISEHNRLYWYRQTLGQGPEFLTYFQNEAQLEKSRLLSDRFSAERPKGSFSTLEIQRTEQGDSAMYLCASSKRTSSSYNEQFFGPGTRLTVL.

V gene TRBV29-1 combines with J gene TRBJ2-1; a possible D gene is TRBD2 (5 bases). Germline loops: CDR1 SQVTM, CDR2 ANQGSEA. The CDR3 length is 16 residues. The V end was cut by 3 bases, the J end by 0 bases, with 15 bases between. The CDR3 loop reads CSVDGRGKSSYNEQFF. CDR3 nucleotides: TGCAGCGTTGACGGACGGGGAAAGAGCTCCTACAATGAGCAGTTCTTC.

The chain carries TRBV28 and TRBJ2-3; a weak D match, TRBD1 (6 bases). The CDR3 consists of 17 residues. Per the germline V gene, CDR1 is MDHEN and CDR2 is SYDVKM. Trimming took off 5 bases at V and 2 bases at J, with 20 bases between the two ends. The CDR3 loop is CASSQRTGLSTTDTQYF. CDR3 nucleotides: TGTGCCAGCAGTCAGCGAACAGGGTTATCGACCACAGATACGCAGTATTTT. Together with reference TRBV28 and TRBJ2-3, the CDR3 gives the full variable domain: DVKVTQSSRYLVKRTGEKVFLECVQDMDHENMFWYRQDPGLGLRLIYFSYDVKMKEKGDIPEGYSVSREKKERFSLILESASTNQTSMYLCASSQRTGLSTTDTQYFGPGTRLTVL.

This chain links TRBV19 with TRBJ2-5, with 8 positions matching TRBD2. Trimming cost V 6 bases and J 7 bases; bases outside gene matches: 28. The CDR3 is made up of 20 amino acids. Germline V gene data show CDR1 as LNHDA and CDR2 as SQIVND (reference sequence). The CDR3 coding sequence is TGTGCCAGTAGCGGGGGCCGGCAGGGAGGGCCCGAGCGGGGGCCCGGGACCCAGTACTTC. Its protein is CASSGGRQGGPERGPGTQYF.

The chain recombines TRBV25-1 with TRBJ1-1; D gene ambiguous. V was pared by 7 bases and J by 2 bases, with 20 bases between. This CDR3 region has 16 residues. Germline assignment: CDR1 MGHDK and CDR2 SYGVNS. Here the CDR3 DNA reads TGTGCCAGCACCTCCATCGGGGATGAGGGAAACACTGAAGCTTTCTTT. It is translated as CASTSIGDEGNTEAFF.

V and J are TRBV18 and TRBJ2-1; D might be TRBD1 (6 bases). The germline V gene encodes CDR1 KGHSH and CDR2 LQKENI. The CDR3 consists of 13 residues. The germline V and J ends were trimmed by 3 bases and 6 bases, with 9 bases remaining between them. DNA for the CDR3: TGTGCCAGCTCACCGGGGGCCCGCAATGAGCAGTTCTTC. Residues: CASSPGARNEQFF.

V is TRBV6-2 or TRBV6-3 and J is TRBJ1-1, with D possibly being TRBD1 (6 bases). Germline values: CDR1 MNHEY, CDR2 SVGEGT. This CDR3 spans 17 amino acids. V was cut by 2 bases and J by 0 bases, with 16 bases left in between. Here the CDR3 DNA reads TGTGCCAGCAGTTACCAAACAGGGAGATACATGAACACTGAAGCTTTCTTT. It translates to CASSYQTGRYMNTEAFF.

As for this clone: Germline is not matched at one junction end, which may reflect a read error. This rearrangement joins TRBV6-9 to TRBJ1-4, with D possibly being TRBD1 (6 bases). This CDR3 contains 15 residues. Looked up from germline, CDR1 is MNHGY and CDR2 is SVAAGI. This CDR3 reads CASSSGTTTNEKLFF. DNA for the CDR3: TGTGCCAGCAGTTCCGGGACAACAACTAATGAAAAGCTGTTTTTT.

Concerning this clone itself: This same CDR3 is encoded by further DNA sequences in the sample. The rearrangement joins TRBV5-1 to TRBJ1-4; D may be TRBD1 (6 bases). The CDR3 totals 15 residues. Trimming took 0 bases from V and 5 from J, leaving 11 bases between them. Germline V CDR1 and CDR2: SGHRS, YFSETQ. The CDR3 here is CASSLAGGRNEKLFF. CDR3 coding DNA: TGCGCCAGCAGCTTGGCCGGGGGGCGCAATGAAAAACTGTTTTTT.

The chain links TRBV28 to TRBJ1-5, with 7 bases lining up with TRBD1. The J segment lost 6 bases and the V segment lost 7 bases, leaving 3 bases of the junction unmatched. Germline V CDR1 and CDR2: MDHEN, SYDVKM. The CDR3 contains 12 residues. In DNA form, the CDR3 reads TGTGCCAGCAACAGGGGAGGTCAGCCCCAGCATTTT. Translation gives CASNRGGQPQHF.

The chain links TRBV28 to TRBJ1-4; D not certain. The CDR3 contains 14 residues. Per the germline V gene, CDR1 is MDHEN and CDR2 is SYDVKM. V lost 6 bases and J 6 bases, leaving 14 bases between the germline ends. The CDR3 loop reads CASRYSRWDEKLFF. CDR3 in DNA: TGTGCCAGCAGGTACAGTAGGTGGGATGAAAAACTGTTTTTT.

The J gene is TRBJ1-6, the V gene TRBV7-3, with no clear D. Trimming shortened V by 2 bases and J by 10 bases, and 15 bases separated the two germline ends. The CDR3 sequence is 15 residues long. Germline loops: CDR1 SGHTA, CDR2 FQGTGA. CDR3 sequence: CASSLYPGAGSPLHF. CDR3 in DNA: TGTGCCAGCAGCTTATACCCTGGTGCGGGCTCACCCCTCCACTTT.

This chain uses TRBV5-1 with TRBJ2-7; D possibly corresponds to TRBD2 (5 bases). Germline CDR1 reads SGHRS; CDR2 reads YFSETQ. Trimming cost V 4 bases and J 3 bases, with 11 bases left between them. This CDR3 has 13 amino acids. DNA of the CDR3: TGCGCCAGCAGCCCTAGCCCCAACTACGAGCAGTACTTC. This codes for CASSPSPNYEQYF.

This chain uses TRBV6-5 with TRBJ1-6; D might be TRBD1 (5 bases). The germline gives CDR1 MNHEY, CDR2 SVGAGI. The CDR3 length is 13 residues. Trimming shortened V by 6 bases and J by 10 bases, and 13 bases separated the two germline ends. The CDR3, as DNA: TGTGCCAGCAGGGGTGGGGGGACGTCACCCCTCCACTTT. Protein product: CASRGGGTSPLHF.